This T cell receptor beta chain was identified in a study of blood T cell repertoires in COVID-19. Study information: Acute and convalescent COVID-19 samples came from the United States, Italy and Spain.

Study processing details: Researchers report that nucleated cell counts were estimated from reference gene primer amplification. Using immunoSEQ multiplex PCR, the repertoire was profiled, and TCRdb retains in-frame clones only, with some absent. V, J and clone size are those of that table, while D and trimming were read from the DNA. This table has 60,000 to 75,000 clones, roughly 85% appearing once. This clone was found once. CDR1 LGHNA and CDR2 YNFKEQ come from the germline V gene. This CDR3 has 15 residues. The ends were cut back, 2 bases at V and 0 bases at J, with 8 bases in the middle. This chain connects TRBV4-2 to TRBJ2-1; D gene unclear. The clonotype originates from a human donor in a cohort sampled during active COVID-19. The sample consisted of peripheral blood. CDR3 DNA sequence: TGTGCCAGCAGCCAAAGCAAGCGCTCCTACAATGAGCAGTTCTTC. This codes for CASSQSKRSYNEQFF.